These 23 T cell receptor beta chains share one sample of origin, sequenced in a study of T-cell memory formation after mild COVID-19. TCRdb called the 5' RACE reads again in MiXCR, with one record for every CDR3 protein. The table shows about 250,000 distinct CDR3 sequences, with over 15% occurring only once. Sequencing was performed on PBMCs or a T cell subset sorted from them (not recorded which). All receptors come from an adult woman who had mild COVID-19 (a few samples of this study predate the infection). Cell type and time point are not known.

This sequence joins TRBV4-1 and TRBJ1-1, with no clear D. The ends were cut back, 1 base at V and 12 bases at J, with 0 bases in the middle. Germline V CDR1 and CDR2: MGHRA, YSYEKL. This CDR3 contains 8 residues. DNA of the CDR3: TGCGCCAGCAGCCAAGCTTTCTTT. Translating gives CASSQAFF.

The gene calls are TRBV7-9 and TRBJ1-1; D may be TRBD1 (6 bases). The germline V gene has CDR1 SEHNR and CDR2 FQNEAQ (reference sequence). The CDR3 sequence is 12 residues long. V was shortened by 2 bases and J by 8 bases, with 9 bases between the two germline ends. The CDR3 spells CASSLQGIEAFF. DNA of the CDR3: TGTGCCAGCAGCTTACAGGGGATAGAAGCTTTCTTT.

CDR3 in DNA: TGTGCCAGCAGATTATCCCCCGCTGGGGAGAATGAGCAGTTCTTC. As protein: CASRLSPAGENEQFF. The chain uses TRBV6-6 and TRBJ2-1; weak D call: TRBD2 (5 bases). The CDR3 runs 15 residues. Trimming removed 6 bases at V and 7 bases at J, with 19 bases between. The germline V gene encodes CDR1 MNHNY and CDR2 SVGAGI (reference sequence).

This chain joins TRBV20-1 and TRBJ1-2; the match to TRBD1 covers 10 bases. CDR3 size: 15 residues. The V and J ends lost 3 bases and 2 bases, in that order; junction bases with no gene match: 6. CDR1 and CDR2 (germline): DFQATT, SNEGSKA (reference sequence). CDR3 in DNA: TGCAGTGCTAGTACGACAGGGGGCGAGAACTATGGCTACACCTTC. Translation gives CSASTTGGENYGYTF.

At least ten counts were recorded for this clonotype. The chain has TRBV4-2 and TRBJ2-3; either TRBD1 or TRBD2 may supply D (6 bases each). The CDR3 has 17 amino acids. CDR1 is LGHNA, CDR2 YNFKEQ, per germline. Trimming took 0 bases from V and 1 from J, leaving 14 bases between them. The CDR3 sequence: CASSQDLGGPRTDTQYF. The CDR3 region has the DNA TGTGCCAGCAGCCAAGATTTGGGGGGCCCCCGCACAGATACGCAGTATTTT.

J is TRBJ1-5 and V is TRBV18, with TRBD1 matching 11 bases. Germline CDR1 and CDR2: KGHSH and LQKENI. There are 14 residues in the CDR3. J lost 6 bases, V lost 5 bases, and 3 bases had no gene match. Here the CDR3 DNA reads TGTGCCAGCTCAGGACAGGGGGCCGGTCAGCCCCAGCATTTT. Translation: CASSGQGAGQPQHF.

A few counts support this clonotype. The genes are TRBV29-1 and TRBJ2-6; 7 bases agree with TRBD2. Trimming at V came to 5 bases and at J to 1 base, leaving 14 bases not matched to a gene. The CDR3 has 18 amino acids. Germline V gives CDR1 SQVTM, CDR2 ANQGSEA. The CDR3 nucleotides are TGCAGCGTTAGCCCTCTTTCGGGAGGTGGTTCTGGGGCCAACGTCCTGACTTTC. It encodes CSVSPLSGGGSGANVLTF.

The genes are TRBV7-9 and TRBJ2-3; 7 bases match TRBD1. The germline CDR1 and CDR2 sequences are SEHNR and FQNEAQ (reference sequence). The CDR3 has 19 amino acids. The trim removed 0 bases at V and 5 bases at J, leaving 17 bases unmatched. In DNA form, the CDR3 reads TGTGCCAGCAGCTTAGCCCTTCTCGGCGTGTCGTACAGGGGAGATACGCAGTATTTT. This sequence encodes CASSLALLGVSYRGDTQYF.

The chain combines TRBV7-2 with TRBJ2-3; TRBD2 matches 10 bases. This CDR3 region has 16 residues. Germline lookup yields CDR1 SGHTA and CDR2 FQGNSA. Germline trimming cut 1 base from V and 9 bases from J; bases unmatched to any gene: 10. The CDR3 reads CASSLGSSGGGNTQYF. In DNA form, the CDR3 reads TGTGCCAGCAGCTTAGGATCTAGCGGGGGCGGGAACACGCAGTATTTT.

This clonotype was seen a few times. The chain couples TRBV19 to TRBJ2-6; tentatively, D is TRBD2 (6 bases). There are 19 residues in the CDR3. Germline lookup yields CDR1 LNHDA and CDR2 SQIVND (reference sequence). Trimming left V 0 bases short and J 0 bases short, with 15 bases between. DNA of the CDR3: TGTGCCAGTAGTATAGATCGGGGGTTACGCAGCTCTGGGGCCAACGTCCTGACTTTC. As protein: CASSIDRGLRSSGANVLTF.

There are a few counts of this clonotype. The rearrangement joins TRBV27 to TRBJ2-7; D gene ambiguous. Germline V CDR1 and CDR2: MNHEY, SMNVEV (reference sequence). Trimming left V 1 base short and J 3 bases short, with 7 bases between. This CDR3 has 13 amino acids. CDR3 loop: CASSLFRDYEQYF. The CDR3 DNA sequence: TGTGCCAGCAGTTTATTTAGAGACTACGAGCAGTACTTC.

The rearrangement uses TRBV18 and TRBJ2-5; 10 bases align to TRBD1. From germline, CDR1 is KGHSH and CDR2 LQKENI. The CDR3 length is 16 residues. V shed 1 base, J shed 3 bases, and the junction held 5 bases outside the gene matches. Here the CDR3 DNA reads TGTGCCAGCTCACCACTGAAGGGACAGGGGAAAGAGACCCAGTACTTC. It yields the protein CASSPLKGQGKETQYF.

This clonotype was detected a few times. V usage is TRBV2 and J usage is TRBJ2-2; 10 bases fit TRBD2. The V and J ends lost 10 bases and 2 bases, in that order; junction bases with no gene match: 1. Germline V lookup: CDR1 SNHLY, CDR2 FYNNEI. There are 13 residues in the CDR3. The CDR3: CATSGGNTGELFF. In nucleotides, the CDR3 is TGTGCCACTAGCGGGGGAAACACCGGGGAGCTGTTTTTT.

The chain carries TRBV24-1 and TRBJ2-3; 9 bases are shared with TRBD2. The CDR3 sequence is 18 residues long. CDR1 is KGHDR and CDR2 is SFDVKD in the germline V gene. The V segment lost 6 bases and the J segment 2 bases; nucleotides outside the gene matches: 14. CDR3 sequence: CATSTTSVAGDFTDTQYF. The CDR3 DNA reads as TGTGCCACCAGTACGACCTCAGTAGCGGGAGACTTCACAGATACGCAGTATTTT.

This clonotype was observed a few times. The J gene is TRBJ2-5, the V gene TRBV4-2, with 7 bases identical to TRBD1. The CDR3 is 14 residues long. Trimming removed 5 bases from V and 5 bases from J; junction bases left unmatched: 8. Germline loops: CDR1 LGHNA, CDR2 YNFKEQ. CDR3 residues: CASSTGQARETQYF. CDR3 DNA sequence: TGTGCCAGCAGCACTGGACAGGCTCGGGAGACCCAGTACTTC.

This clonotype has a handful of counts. CDR3 residues: CSTSLLNYGYTF. The CDR3 nucleotides read TGCAGCACCAGCCTCCTTAACTATGGCTACACCTTC. The rearrangement joins TRBV29-1 to TRBJ1-2, with no clear D. Deletions cut 8 bases from V and 1 base from J, with 11 bases between. Germline V gene lookup returns CDR1 SQVTM and CDR2 ANQGSEA. The CDR3 length is 12 residues.

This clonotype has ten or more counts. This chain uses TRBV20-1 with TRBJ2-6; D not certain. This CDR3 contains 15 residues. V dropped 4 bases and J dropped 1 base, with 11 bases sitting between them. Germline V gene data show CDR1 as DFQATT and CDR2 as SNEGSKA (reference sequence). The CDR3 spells CSAIAVNSGANVLTF. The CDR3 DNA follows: TGCAGTGCTATTGCCGTGAATTCTGGGGCCAACGTCCTGACTTTC.

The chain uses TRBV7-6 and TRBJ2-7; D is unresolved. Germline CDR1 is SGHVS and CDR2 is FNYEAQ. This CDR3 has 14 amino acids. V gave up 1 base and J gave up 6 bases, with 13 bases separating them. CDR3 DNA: TGTGCCAGCAGCTTAGTGGGCCAAGTGGGCGAGCAGTACTTC. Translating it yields CASSLVGQVGEQYF. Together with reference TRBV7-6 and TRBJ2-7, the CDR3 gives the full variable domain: GAGVSQSPRYKVTKRGQDVALRCDPISGHVSLYWYRQALGQGPEFLTYFNYEAQQDKSGLPNDRFSAERPEGSISTLTIQRTEQRDSAMYRCASSLVGQVGEQYFGPGTRLTVT.

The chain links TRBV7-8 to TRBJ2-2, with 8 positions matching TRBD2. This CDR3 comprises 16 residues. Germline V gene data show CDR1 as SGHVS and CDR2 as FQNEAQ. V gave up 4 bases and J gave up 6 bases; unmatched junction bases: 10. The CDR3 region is CASSYYQAGGAGELFF. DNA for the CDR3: TGTGCCAGCAGCTACTACCAGGCGGGGGGTGCCGGGGAGCTGTTTTTT. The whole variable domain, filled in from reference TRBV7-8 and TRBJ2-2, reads GAGVSQSPRYKVAKRGQDVALRCDPISGHVSLFWYQQALGQGPEFLTYFQNEAQLDKSGLPSDRFFAERPEGSVSTLKIQRTQQEDSAVYLCASSYYQAGGAGELFFGEGSRLTVL.

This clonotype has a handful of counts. The CDR3 DNA is TGCGCCAGCAGCCAAGATTTGGCAGGGAACTACGAGCAGTACTTC. Amino acids: CASSQDLAGNYEQYF. The chain recombines TRBV4-1 with TRBJ2-7; D might be TRBD1 (5 bases). Trimming removed 0 bases from V and 3 bases from J, with 12 bases in between. The CDR3 is made up of 15 amino acids. The germline CDR1 and CDR2 sequences are MGHRA and YSYEKL.

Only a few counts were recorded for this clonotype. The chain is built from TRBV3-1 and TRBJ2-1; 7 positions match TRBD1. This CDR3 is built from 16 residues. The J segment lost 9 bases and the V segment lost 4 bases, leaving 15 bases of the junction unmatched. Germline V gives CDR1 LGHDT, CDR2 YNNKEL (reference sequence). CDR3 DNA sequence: TGTGCCAGCAGCCTAAGGGGGCAGGAGACGCGAGGTGAGCAGTTCTTC. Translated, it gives CASSLRGQETRGEQFF.

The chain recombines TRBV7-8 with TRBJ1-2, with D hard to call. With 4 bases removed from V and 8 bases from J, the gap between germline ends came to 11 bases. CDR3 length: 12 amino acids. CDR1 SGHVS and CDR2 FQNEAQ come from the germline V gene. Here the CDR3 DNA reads TGTGCCAGCAGCTCCCCCCAGAGAGGCTACACCTTC. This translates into CASSSPQRGYTF.

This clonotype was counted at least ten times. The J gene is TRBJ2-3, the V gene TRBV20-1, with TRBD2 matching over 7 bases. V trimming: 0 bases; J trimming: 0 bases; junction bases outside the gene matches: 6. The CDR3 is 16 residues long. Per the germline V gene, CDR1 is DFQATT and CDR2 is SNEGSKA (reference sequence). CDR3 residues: CSAREAGITSTDTQYF. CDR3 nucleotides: TGCAGTGCTAGAGAAGCGGGGATTACTAGCACAGATACGCAGTATTTT.